These T cell receptor beta chains were read from a single sample in a study of PD-1 blockade in classical Hodgkin lymphoma. The assay was immunoSEQ multiplex PCR, and TCRdb's table has in-frame clones only and misses some. Counted here are tens of thousands of clones, less than 90% occurring once; the ten biggest clones make up 1% to 1.5%. The sequenced material came from CD4+ T cells from blood. Receptors originate from a human donor with classical Hodgkin lymphoma. CDR3s include the opening cysteine and the closing phenylalanine or tryptophan. The order of the fields is J gene, D gene, V gene, clone size, CDR3 DNA, CDR3 protein. The D gene is left open where the match is weak. The size entry is marked missing in some rows and otherwise reads once, few, many or a size class.

TRBJ2-1 | TRBD2 | TRBV5-1 | - | TGCGCCAGCAGCACGGGACTAGCGGGAGGGCCTAATGAGCAGTTCTTC | CASSTGLAGGPNEQFF
TRBJ2-1 | TRBD2 | TRBV7-2 | - | TGTGCCAGCAGCTGGACTAGCGGGAGGTCGTTAGAGGGGTTCTTC | CASSWTSGRSLEGFF
TRBJ1-1 | TRBD1 | TRBV2 | - | TGTGCCAGCAGCGTGACAGGGGGCGAGACTGAAGCTTTCTTT | CASSVTGGETEAFF
TRBJ1-1 | TRBD1 | TRBV18 | - | TGTGCCAGCTCACCCAAGACAGGGAAGTCGACTGAAGCTTTCTTT | CASSPKTGKSTEAFF
TRBJ1-4 | TRBD1 | TRBV10-3 | - | TGTGCCATCAGTGAGGCGACAGGGACTAATGAAAAACTGTTTTTT | CAISEATGTNEKLFF
TRBJ1-2 | - | TRBV28 | few | TGTGCCAGCAGTCCCGACAGAGACTATGGCTACACCTTC | CASSPDRDYGYTF
TRBJ2-3 | TRBD2 | TRBV5-1 | - | TGCGCCAGCAGCTTCGGCGCGGGAGCCGCGGCAGATACGCAGTATTTT | CASSFGAGAAADTQYF
TRBJ2-7 | - | TRBV28 | - | TGTGCCAGCAGCTCTCCGGGGGTCTCCTACGAGCAGTACTTC | CASSSPGVSYEQYF
TRBJ1-3 | - | TRBV28 | - | TGTGCCAGCAGTTTACTAAGGGGGTTCAATCGAAACACCATATATTTT | CASSLLRGFNRNTIYF
TRBJ1-1 | - | TRBV28 | - | TGTGCCAGCAGTACAGTGAACACTGAAGCTTTCTTT | CASSTVNTEAFF
TRBJ1-2 | - | TRBV5-4 | - | TGTGCCAGCAGCTTGAGCGGGGGGGACTATGGCTACACCTTC | CASSLSGGDYGYTF
TRBJ2-4 | - | TRBV7-2 | - | TGTGCCAGCAGCCCATCTCATGCGGGTTTAGCCAAAAACATTCAGTACTTC | CASSPSHAGLAKNIQYF
TRBJ2-2 | TRBD2 | TRBV5-1 | - | TGCGCCAGCAGACGGGGACTAGTCGACACCGGGGAGCTGTTTTTT | CASRRGLVDTGELFF
TRBJ2-1 | - | TRBV7-8 | - | TGTGCCAGCAGCTTAGGCGGGCTCGGCAATGAGCAGTTCTTC | CASSLGGLGNEQFF
TRBJ1-2 | - | TRBV2 | few | TGTGCCAGCAGCTTGACAGACTATGGCTACACCTTC | CASSLTDYGYTF
TRBJ2-2 | TRBD2 | TRBV5-4 | - | TGTGCCAGCAGCTTGGGGGGGACTAGCGGGAGATCCGGGGAGCTGTTTTTT | CASSLGGTSGRSGELFF
TRBJ1-5 | TRBD1 | TRBV19 | - | TGTGCCAGTACCCACAGGGGGCCGAGGCCCAATCAGCCCCAGCATTTT | CASTHRGPRPNQPQHF
TRBJ2-1 | - | TRBV7-9 | - | TGTGCCAGCAGCCCCACCACCGGTGATGAGCAGTTCTTC | CASSPTTGDEQFF
TRBJ2-2 | TRBD1 | TRBV5-1 | - | TGCGCCAGCACCGGACAGGGGAACACCGGGGAGCTGTTTTTT | CASTGQGNTGELFF
TRBJ1-5 | - | TRBV6-1 | once | TGTGCCAGCAGTGAAGCGCGGTATAGCAATCAGCCCCAGCATTTT | CASSEARYSNQPQHF
TRBJ2-1 | TRBD2 | TRBV5-4 | - | TGTGCCAGCAGTAGTCCTAGCGGGCAGTATGAGCAGTTCTTC | CASSSPSGQYEQFF
TRBJ1-2 | - | TRBV28 | - | TGTGCCAGCCCCCCGGGCCGTTACTTAGGGGAGCCCTCCTATGGCTACACCTTC | CASPPGRYLGEPSYGYTF
TRBJ1-5 | - | TRBV7-8 | - | TGTGCCAGCAGTTATTGGCAGTATCAGCCCCAGCATTTT | CASSYWQYQPQHF
TRBJ2-1 | TRBD2 | TRBV7-7 | - | TGTGCCAGCAGCAGCGGGAGTAGGTCCAATGAGCAGTTCTTC | CASSSGSRSNEQFF
TRBJ1-5 | - | TRBV25-1 | - | TGTGCCAGCAGTGAAGGAGGATCGCGGCAGCCACAGCATTTT | CASSEGGSRQPQHF
TRBJ2-7 | - | TRBV28 | once | TGTGCCAGCAGCATGCCCCTGGGGGCGCGGTACGAGCAGTACTTC | CASSMPLGARYEQYF
TRBJ2-1 | - | TRBV2 | - | TGTGCCAGCAGTGAAGCTTTAGCGGCCCCCGGTAATGAGCAGTTCTTC | CASSEALAAPGNEQFF
TRBJ2-1 | TRBD2 | TRBV5-4 | once | TGTGCCAGCAGCTTGACTAGCGGGAACCACAATGAGCAGTTCTTC | CASSLTSGNHNEQFF
TRBJ1-2 | TRBD1 | TRBV30 | - | TGTGCCTGGAGTTTGGGTGGACAGGGAAACTATGGCTACACCTTC | CAWSLGGQGNYGYTF
TRBJ1-5 | TRBD1 | TRBV28 | - | TGTGCCAGCAGTCTGGACAGGCCTAGCAATCAGCCCCAGCATTTT | CASSLDRPSNQPQHF
TRBJ1-2 | TRBD1 | TRBV2 | - | TGTGCCAGCAGGAGGACAGGAACTAGCTACACCTTC | CASRRTGTSYTF
TRBJ1-5 | - | TRBV6-6 | - | TGTGCCAGCAGTTACTCCCGCAGGTCTGAGCCCCAGCATTTT | CASSYSRRSEPQHF
TRBJ1-4 | - | TRBV2 | - | TGTGCCAGCAGGGAAATTGAAAAACTGTTTTTT | CASREIEKLFF
TRBJ1-2 | - | TRBV5-4 | - | TGTGCCAGCAGCTCAAGGGTCGCTGGCTACACCTTC | CASSSRVAGYTF
TRBJ2-7 | TRBD1 | TRBV19 | once | TGTGCCAGTAGTACCAACCCTCCAGGGGGCCGGGCCGAGCAGTACTTC | CASSTNPPGGRAEQYF
TRBJ2-1 | TRBD2 | TRBV5-1 | - | TGCGCCAGCAGCCCCGCTCCTAGCGGGGGTTACAATGAGCAGTTCTTC | CASSPAPSGGYNEQFF
TRBJ2-7 | TRBD1 | TRBV18 | - | TGTGCCAGCTCACCCTGGGACAGCTCCTACGAGCAGTACTTC | CASSPWDSSYEQYF
TRBJ2-1 | TRBD1 | TRBV18 | once | TGTGCCAGCTCTCCCAGACAGGGCGATGAGCAGTTCTTC | CASSPRQGDEQFF
TRBJ1-2 | - | TRBV11-2 | - | TGTGCCAGCAGCTTAGATCCGAGGGGCGGCTACACCTTC | CASSLDPRGGYTF
TRBJ2-2 | TRBD2 | TRBV7-8 | - | TGTGCCAGCAGCCCACTAGCGGGAGGGAACACCGGGGAGCTGTTTTTT | CASSPLAGGNTGELFF
TRBJ1-5 | TRBD1 | TRBV27 | - | TGTGCCAGCAGTTTATCAGGGACAGCTAGCAATCAGCCCCAGCATTTT | CASSLSGTASNQPQHF
TRBJ2-5 | - | TRBV5-1 | - | TGCGCCAGCAGCAAGGGTCCGGGGGCGGGGCAAGAGACCCAGTACTTC | CASSKGPGAGQETQYF
TRBJ1-3 | - | TRBV6-6 | - | TGTGCCAGCAGTTACTCGATAGAGGGAAACACCATATATTTT | CASSYSIEGNTIYF
TRBJ2-7 | TRBD2 | TRBV27 | few | TGTGCCAGCAGTTATCGAATGACTAGCGGGCAGACCTACGAGCAGTACTTC | CASSYRMTSGQTYEQYF
TRBJ1-3 | - | TRBV19 | - | TGTGCCAGTAGCTCGCTGAGTGAAGATAGCTCTGGAAACACCATATATTTT | CASSSLSEDSSGNTIYF
TRBJ1-6 | - | TRBV5-4 | - | TGTGCCAGCAGCGCCGGGAACGGCCTAAATTCACCCCTCCACTTT | CASSAGNGLNSPLHF
TRBJ1-2 | - | TRBV28 | once | TGTGCCAGCAAGAGTTGGAGGGGCGTATATGGTGGCTACACCTTC | CASKSWRGVYGGYTF
TRBJ1-5 | - | TRBV18 | - | TGTGCCAGCTCACCCGGGCCAGGGATTAATCAGCCCCAGCATTTT | CASSPGPGINQPQHF
TRBJ2-2 | TRBD2 | TRBV5-1 | - | TGCGCCAGCAGGTCGGATGGGGGGGCCGGGGAGCTGTTTTTT | CASRSDGGAGELFF
TRBJ1-1 | - | TRBV19 | - | TGTGCCAGCTACCCATTCGGGGACGTCAGAAGAAACACTGAAGCTTTCTTT | CASYPFGDVRRNTEAFF
TRBJ1-1 | - | TRBV5-6 | - | TGTGCCAGCAGCTTGCTGTCTATGAACACTGAAGCTTTCTTT | CASSLLSMNTEAFF
TRBJ1-5 | TRBD1 | TRBV6-6 | - | TGTGCCAGCAGTACAGGGGCCGGCAATCAGCCCCAGCATTTT | CASSTGAGNQPQHF
TRBJ2-7 | TRBD1 | TRBV5-1 | - | TGCGCCAGCAGCTTCGGGACAGGGGGCTACGAGCAGTACTTC | CASSFGTGGYEQYF